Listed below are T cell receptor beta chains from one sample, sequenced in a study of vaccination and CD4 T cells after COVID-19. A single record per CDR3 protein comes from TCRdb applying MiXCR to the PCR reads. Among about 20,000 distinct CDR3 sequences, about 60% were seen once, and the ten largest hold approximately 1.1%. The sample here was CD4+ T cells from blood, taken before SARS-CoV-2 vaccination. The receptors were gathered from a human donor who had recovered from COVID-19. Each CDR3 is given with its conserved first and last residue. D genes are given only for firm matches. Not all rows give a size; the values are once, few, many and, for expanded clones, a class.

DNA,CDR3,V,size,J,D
TGTGCCAGCAGTTCGATGACTAGCGGAAACATTCAGTACTTC,CASSSMTSGNIQYF,TRBV28,few,TRBJ2-4,TRBD2
TGTGCCAGCAGCTTCCGACAGCCCTATGGCTACACCTTC,CASSFRQPYGYTF,TRBV7-2,-,TRBJ1-2,-
TGTGCCAGCAGCCCGGGACAGGGAACCTACGAGCAGTACTTC,CASSPGQGTYEQYF,TRBV7-8,few,TRBJ2-7,TRBD1
TGTGCCAGCAGCCCCCGGACTAGCGGGAGACATGAGCAGTTCTTC,CASSPRTSGRHEQFF,TRBV7-3,-,TRBJ2-1,TRBD2
TGTGCCAGCAGTGGACAAGCTGAAGCTTTCTTT,CASSGQAEAFF,TRBV6-1,-,TRBJ1-1,-
TGTGCCAGCAGCTTAGGGGTTTCGGCGTCTGCCATTGATACGCAGTATTTT,CASSLGVSASAIDTQYF,TRBV7-9,few,TRBJ2-3,-
TGTGCCAGCAGCTTGGACGGTAATTCACCCCTCCACTTT,CASSLDGNSPLHF,TRBV5-8,-,TRBJ1-6,-
TGTGCCAGCACCTTAACACAGGGATGGGGTGAAGCTTTCTTT,CASTLTQGWGEAFF,TRBV12-3/TRBV12-4,few,TRBJ1-1,-
TGCGCCAGCAGCGAAGGAGGACGGAGAATTGGAAACACCATATATTTT,CASSEGGRRIGNTIYF,TRBV5-1,-,TRBJ1-3,-
TGTGCCAGCAGCCCCAACTGGCTAGCGGGAGAGACCCAGTACTTC,CASSPNWLAGETQYF,TRBV7-2,-,TRBJ2-5,TRBD2
TGTGCCAGCAGCCTGTTTTATAGCAATCAGCCCCAGCATTTT,CASSLFYSNQPQHF,TRBV2,few,TRBJ1-5,-
TGTGCCAGCAGTTTGACACTACCTGTGGTGGGAGAGACCCAGTACTTC,CASSLTLPVVGETQYF,TRBV28,few,TRBJ2-5,-
TGTGCCAGCAGCCCTTCGGGAGGACCCTACGAGCAGTACTTC,CASSPSGGPYEQYF,TRBV7-8,few,TRBJ2-7,TRBD2
TGTGCCAGCAGCCCCCAACCACGGACAGGGTTCCCAGATACGCAGTATTTT,CASSPQPRTGFPDTQYF,TRBV21-1,-,TRBJ2-3,-
TGTGCCAGCAGTGACAGGAGCCATCAGCCCCAGCATTTT,CASSDRSHQPQHF,TRBV28,-,TRBJ1-5,-
TGTGCCAGCAGCCTTACTTTCGGGGGCTACACCTTC,CASSLTFGGYTF,TRBV6-2/TRBV6-3,-,TRBJ1-2,-
TGTGCCAGCAGTGCCGGGACAAGCTACGAGCAGTACTTC,CASSAGTSYEQYF,TRBV25-1,-,TRBJ2-7,-
TGTGCTAGTGGTCTCCAGCCCCTAGGACAACACAGACGGACAGATACGCAGTATTTT,CASGLQPLGQHRRTDTQYF,TRBV12-5,-,TRBJ2-3,-
TGCAGTGCTACGGGACAGCTCATGAACACTGAAGCTTTCTTT,CSATGQLMNTEAFF,TRBV20-1,few,TRBJ1-1,TRBD1
TGCAGTGCTAGGGGGCCCATTGACGAGGGAGCTTTCTTT,CSARGPIDEGAFF,TRBV20-1,-,TRBJ1-1,-
TGCGCCAGCAGCCAAACAACACCGGGACAGGCGAGTTCACCCCTCCACTTT,CASSQTTPGQASSPLHF,TRBV4-3,-,TRBJ1-6,TRBD1
TGTGCCAGCAGCTTTGCTGGGCTCGCCACGAGCACAGATACGCAGTATTTT,CASSFAGLATSTDTQYF,TRBV11-2,-,TRBJ2-3,-